This T cell receptor (beta chain) was retrieved from a study of cytomegalovirus exposure and HLA in healthy donors. Broader study findings: What TCR beta sequences reportedly achieved was accurate prediction of HLA-A and HLA-B alleles in most subjects.

This clone has just one count. The target antigen is unknown. 13 Jbeta primers and 60 Vbeta primers were used for the PCR. Authors' data handling: An analysis that came later counted 80 million or so unique TCR beta chains, roughly 11 million shared. TCRdb's table, derived via immunoSEQ multiplex PCR, lists solely in-frame clones and lacks some. V, J and clone size are those of that table, while D and trimming were read from the DNA. Of about 190,000 clones listed, roughly three quarters are singletons. The CDR3 length is 11 residues. CDR1 MNHEY and CDR2 SMNVEV come from the germline V gene (reference sequence). The ends lost 6 bases at V and 6 bases at J; junction bases unmatched: 0.

Sequencing was carried out using PBMCs. This sequence originates from a woman younger than 30 in good health and CMV-seronegative. V and J are TRBV27 and TRBJ2-7; 9 bases line up with TRBD1. The CDR3 loop reads CASRTGGEQYF. CDR3 DNA sequence: TGTGCCAGCAGGACAGGGGGCGAGCAGTACTTC.